One and the same sample provided the 31 T cell receptor beta chains below, sequenced in a study of cytomegalovirus exposure and HLA in healthy donors. It was with 60 Vbeta and 13 Jbeta primers that the PCR ran. Generated by immunoSEQ multiplex PCR, the TCRdb table keeps only in-frame clones and is missing some. The sample yields about 120,000 clones, about 75% seen once. Sequenced material: PBMCs. The receptors derive from a man aged 55 to 69 in good health and CMV-seropositive.

This clone was counted a single time. V is TRBV19 and J is TRBJ1-2, with no clear D. The CDR3 totals 13 residues. Per the germline V gene, CDR1 is LNHDA and CDR2 is SQIVND (reference sequence). V gave up 5 bases and J gave up 5 bases, with 12 bases separating them. CDR3 bases: TGTGCCAGTAGTGTTCGAGGAGAGTATGGCTACACCTTC. Its protein product is CASSVRGEYGYTF.

V usage is TRBV28 and J usage is TRBJ1-1; maybe TRBD1 (6 bases). Per germline, CDR1 MDHEN and CDR2 SYDVKM. Trimming cost V 7 bases and J 6 bases, with 18 bases left between them. This CDR3 is built from 14 residues. The CDR3 DNA is TGTGCCAGCACCCCCGCTGGCAGGGGTCCTGAAGCTTTCTTT. It yields the protein CASTPAGRGPEAFF.

The V call is TRBV11-2, the J call TRBJ2-3; no reliable D call. Germline V gene sequence: CDR1 SGHAT, CDR2 FQNNGV. V lost 1 base, J lost 4 bases, and 6 bases lay in between. The CDR3 loop spans 13 amino acids. The CDR3 protein is CASSLVFSDTQYF. The CDR3, as DNA: TGTGCCAGCAGCTTAGTGTTCTCAGATACGCAGTATTTT.

The chain combines TRBV7-9 with TRBJ1-2, with 11 nucleotides matching TRBD1. V lost 4 bases and J lost 7; bases outside the gene matches: 5. The CDR3 length is 14 residues. Germline assignment: CDR1 SEHNR and CDR2 FQNEAQ (reference sequence). DNA of the CDR3: TGTGCCAGCAGCTCAGGACAGGGGGCAAGTGGCTACACCTTC. Its translation is CASSSGQGASGYTF.

The V and J genes are TRBV6-5 and TRBJ2-7; 11 bases fit TRBD1. This CDR3 has 15 amino acids. Germline CDR1 and CDR2: MNHEY and SVGAGI. The trim removed 2 bases at V and 6 bases at J, leaving 6 bases unmatched. Here the CDR3 reads CASSYRGQGGPEQYF. CDR3 DNA sequence: TGTGCCAGCAGTTACAGGGGACAGGGGGGCCCCGAGCAGTACTTC.

This clone was detected a few times. The V call is TRBV2, the J call TRBJ1-2, with a possible D match to TRBD1 (6 bases). With 4 bases removed from V and 3 bases from J, the gap between germline ends came to 9 bases. Looked up from germline, CDR1 is SNHLY and CDR2 is FYNNEI. CDR3 length equals 13 residues. The CDR3 DNA reads as TGTGCCAGCAGTGGACAGGCCTACTATGGCTACACCTTC. Amino acid sequence: CASSGQAYYGYTF.

On this clone itself: A junction boundary mismatches the germline segment, possibly from a read error. This CDR3 is also generated by other DNA sequences in the sample. The rearrangement joins TRBV18 to TRBJ1-1; D might be TRBD1 (6 bases). CDR1 is KGHSH and CDR2 is LQKENI in the germline V gene. CDR3 size: 14 residues. For the CDR3, the DNA is TGTGCTAGCTCACCCCTAGGGCAGGGGACTGAAGCTTTCTTT. Translated: CASSPLGQGTEAFF.

The chain combines TRBV7-9 with TRBJ1-1; no definite D call. CDR1 SEHNR and CDR2 FQNEAQ come from the germline V gene (reference sequence). The V and J ends lost 1 base and 8 bases respectively, with 5 bases between them. This CDR3 is 11 amino acids long. CDR3 sequence: CASSLGIEAFF. The DNA for the CDR3 is TGTGCCAGCAGCTTAGGTATAGAAGCTTTCTTT.

V gene TRBV5-1 combines with J gene TRBJ1-2, with D possibly being TRBD1 (5 bases). Trimming stripped 0 bases from V and 14 bases from J, with 20 bases between. Germline V gives CDR1 SGHRS, CDR2 YFSETQ. The CDR3 consists of 14 residues. The CDR3 DNA reads as TGCGCCAGCAGCTTGGACTCCCAGGGAGGCGGGGTAACCTTC. Translating gives CASSLDSQGGGVTF. Based on the CDR3 plus reference TRBV5-1 and TRBJ1-2, the full variable domain is KAGVTQTPRYLIKTRGQQVTLSCSPISGHRSVSWYQQTPGQGLQFLFEYFSETQRNKGNFPGRFSGRQFSNSRSEMNVSTLELGDSALYLCASSLDSQGGGVTFGSGTRLTVV.

This rearrangement joins TRBV9 to TRBJ1-3; no reliable D call. The V gene's germline CDR1 is SGDLS and CDR2 YYNGEE. CDR3 length equals 16 residues. Between the trimmed V and J ends, which lost 0 bases and 4 bases, there was a span of 14 bases. CDR3 amino acids: CASSVDREHPGNTIYF. The CDR3 bases are TGTGCCAGCAGCGTAGATCGGGAACATCCAGGAAACACCATATATTTT.

The CDR3 DNA reads TGTGCCAGCACGGACCAGGGCGGCTACGAGCAGTACTTC. This encodes CASTDQGGYEQYF. This chain joins TRBV6-5 and TRBJ2-7, with a weak D call TRBD1 (5 bases). The V gene lost 7 bases and the J gene lost 3 bases, with 13 bases spanning the gap. The germline V gene encodes CDR1 MNHEY and CDR2 SVGAGI. The CDR3 spans 13 residues.

The chain couples TRBV18 to TRBJ2-1; tentative D call: TRBD2 (7 bases). The ends were cut back, 2 bases at V and 7 bases at J, with 15 bases in the middle. CDR1 and CDR2 from the germline V gene are KGHSH and LQKENI. The CDR3 is made up of 15 amino acids. The CDR3 reads CASSPGGGPSNEQFF. CDR3 DNA: TGTGCCAGCTCACCAGGGGGGGGCCCCTCAAATGAGCAGTTCTTC.

This chain links TRBV4-2 with TRBJ2-7; TRBD2 matches 11 bases. V dropped 0 bases and J dropped 8; count of bases not matched to a gene: 9. The CDR3 sequence is 16 residues long. The germline gives CDR1 LGHNA, CDR2 YNFKEQ. The CDR3 bases are TGTGCCAGCAGCCAAGATTTGGCTAGCGGGGGGTCTCAGCAGTACTTC. Its protein product is CASSQDLASGGSQQYF.

The chain combines TRBV5-1 with TRBJ1-4; TRBD1 matches 7 bases. The CDR3 runs 15 residues. J was trimmed by 2 bases and V by 4 bases; bases with no gene match: 5. Germline assignment: CDR1 SGHRS and CDR2 YFSETQ. CDR3 sequence reads: CASSSMGQTNEKLFF. The CDR3 DNA reads as TGCGCCAGCAGCAGCATGGGACAGACTAATGAAAAACTGTTTTTT.

This clone was recorded once. The rearrangement uses TRBV4-1 and TRBJ2-1; 14 bases are shared with TRBD2. After removal of 1 base from V and 7 bases from J, the junction contained 3 bases not matched to a gene. Germline loops: CDR1 MGHRA, CDR2 YSYEKL. The CDR3 extends over 16 amino acids. CDR3 nucleotide sequence: TGCGCCAGCAGCCAAGTCGGACTAGCGGGAGGTAATGAGCAGTTCTTC. Amino acid sequence: CASSQVGLAGGNEQFF.

This rearrangement joins TRBV2 to TRBJ2-7, with D tentatively TRBD2 (5 bases). The length of the CDR3 is 15 residues. Trimming removed 1 base from V and 2 bases from J, with 12 bases in between. Germline V gene lookup returns CDR1 SNHLY and CDR2 FYNNEI. CDR3 sequence (DNA): TGTGCCAGCAGTGAAGAGTCAGCGGCCACCTACGAGCAGTACTTC. This translates into CASSEESAATYEQYF.

V and J are TRBV6-5 and TRBJ1-2; unclear D gene. The CDR3 is 14 amino acids. Trimming took off 6 bases at V and 3 bases at J, with 14 bases between the two ends. Per the germline V gene, CDR1 is MNHEY and CDR2 is SVGAGI. DNA for the CDR3: TGTGCCAGCAGGGAAGAGGGATTAGACTATGGCTACACCTTC. The encoded protein is CASREEGLDYGYTF.

This clone turned up a few times. As DNA, the CDR3 is TGTGCCAGCACTACAGGGGGAGCTAACTATGGCTACACCTTC. Protein: CASTTGGANYGYTF. The chain has TRBV6-1 and TRBJ1-2, with 8 bases aligning to TRBD1. Germline-derived CDR1 and CDR2 are MNHNS and SASEGT. The CDR3 is 14 amino acids. V shed 7 bases, J shed 0 bases, and the junction held 4 bases outside the gene matches.

The rearrangement links TRBV7-6 to TRBJ2-5; D gene unclear. The assigned J gene may be wrong: the sequence end matches TRBJ2-7 better. CDR3 length: 14 amino acids. The germline gives CDR1 SGHVS, CDR2 FNYEAQ. The CDR3 coding sequence is TGTGCCAGCAGCCCCCGTCCGAGCTCCTACGAGCAGTACTTC. It codes for CASSPRPSSYEQYF.

The J gene is TRBJ2-5, the V gene TRBV6-1, with TRBD1 matching over 7 bases. Germline V CDR1 and CDR2: MNHNS, SASEGT. This CDR3 spans 15 amino acids. V lost 5 bases and J lost 4; bases outside the gene matches: 10. In nucleotides, the CDR3 is TGTGCCAGCAGTCCAAGACAGGGAAAAAGAGAGACCCAGTACTTC. It is translated as CASSPRQGKRETQYF.

The CDR3 coding sequence is TGTGCCAGCAGCCAAAACCCCGCGACCGGGATCACCATATATTTT. Its protein is CASSQNPATGITIYF. This rearrangement joins TRBV4-2 to TRBJ1-3; the D is unclear. The germline V and J ends were trimmed by 2 bases and 9 bases, with 17 bases remaining between them. From germline, CDR1 is LGHNA and CDR2 YNFKEQ. The CDR3 is 15 residues long.

In the case of this clone: Other DNA sequences from this sample encode an identical CDR3 as well. V usage is TRBV9 and J usage is TRBJ2-1; 9 bases are shared with TRBD2. J lost 8 bases, V lost 0 bases, and 12 bases had no gene match. Looked up from germline, CDR1 is SGDLS and CDR2 is YYNGEE. The CDR3 extends over 17 amino acids. The CDR3 nucleotides are TGTGCCAGCAGCGTAGCTAGGGGGCTAGCGGGAAACGATGAGCAGTTCTTC. Its translation: CASSVARGLAGNDEQFF.

This sequence joins TRBV4-1 and TRBJ2-7; TRBD2 might be the D (6 bases). Germline CDR1 and CDR2: MGHRA and YSYEKL. This CDR3 is built from 20 residues. V gave up 2 bases and J gave up 3 bases, with 29 bases separating them. The DNA of the CDR3 is TGCGCCAGCAGCCAATTCGTAAGCGAGGACGCGACTAGTGCGGTCTACGAGCAGTACTTC. As protein: CASSQFVSEDATSAVYEQYF.

V and J are TRBV5-4 and TRBJ2-5, with D possibly being TRBD1 (6 bases). This CDR3 spans 14 amino acids. The germline V gene encodes CDR1 SGHNT and CDR2 YYREEE (reference sequence). Trimming stripped 4 bases from V and 5 bases from J, with 15 bases between. The CDR3 spells CASSPDRRGETQYF. The CDR3 region has the DNA TGTGCCAGCAGCCCTGACAGGAGAGGGGAGACCCAGTACTTC.

V gene TRBV10-1 combines with J gene TRBJ2-3; 12 nucleotides agree with TRBD2. This CDR3 comprises 16 residues. Germline values: CDR1 WNHNN, CDR2 SYGVQD (reference sequence). Trimming took 5 bases from V and 3 from J; bases not matched to a gene: 6. CDR3 protein: CASSLLAGGSTDTQYF. Written as DNA, the CDR3 is TGCGCCAGCAGTCTACTAGCGGGGGGTTCGACAGATACGCAGTATTTT.

In its sample, this clone was seen once. The gene calls are TRBV7-2 and TRBJ2-2; no clear D. V was clipped by 5 bases and J by 2 bases, with 9 bases between them. Looked up from germline, CDR1 is SGHTA and CDR2 is FQGNSA. CDR3 length equals 14 residues. As DNA, the CDR3 is TGTGCCAGCAGCAAGCCATCCAACACCGGGGAGCTGTTTTTT. It yields the protein CASSKPSNTGELFF.

V usage is TRBV5-1 and J usage is TRBJ2-1; TRBD2 matches 10 bases. CDR1 is SGHRS, CDR2 YFSETQ, per germline. The trim removed 1 base at V and 7 bases at J, leaving 8 bases unmatched. The CDR3 has 16 amino acids. CDR3: CASSLTSGAQGNEQFF. CDR3 sequence (DNA): TGCGCCAGCAGCTTGACTAGCGGGGCCCAGGGGAATGAGCAGTTCTTC.

CDR3 residues: CASSFRTYEQYF. CDR3 in DNA: TGTGCCAGTAGTTTCCGAACTTACGAGCAGTACTTC. The chain uses TRBV19 and TRBJ2-7, with no clear D. The CDR3 is made up of 12 amino acids. The germline CDR1 and CDR2 sequences are LNHDA and SQIVND (reference sequence). Trimming took off 5 bases at V and 4 bases at J, with 9 bases between the two ends.

CDR3 nucleotide sequence: TGTGCCAGTAGTCCCTTACCCGCGGAGACCCAGTACTTC. Translated: CASSPLPAETQYF. V gene TRBV19 combines with J gene TRBJ2-5; D gene unclear. Germline V gene sequence: CDR1 LNHDA, CDR2 SQIVND (reference sequence). V gave up 5 bases and J gave up 5 bases, with 12 bases separating them. The CDR3 totals 13 residues. The full variable domain, rest sourced from reference TRBV19 and TRBJ2-5, is DGGITQSPKYLFRKEGQNVTLSCEQNLNHDAMYWYRQDPGQGLRLIYYSQIVNDFQKGDIAEGYSVSREKKESFPLTVTSAQKNPTAFYLCASSPLPAETQYFGPGTRLLVL.

The V gene is TRBV4-1, the J gene TRBJ2-1; 7 bases are shared with TRBD2. Trimming took 0 bases from V and 3 from J; bases not matched to a gene: 8. The CDR3 has 17 amino acids. The germline CDR1 and CDR2 sequences are MGHRA and YSYEKL. The CDR3 DNA reads as TGCGCCAGCAGCCAAGATGTAGCGACTAGCCGCTACAATGAGCAGTTCTTC. The encoded protein is CASSQDVATSRYNEQFF.

V gene TRBV28 combines with J gene TRBJ1-2; D gene unclear. Germline-derived CDR1 and CDR2 are MDHEN and SYDVKM. The CDR3 runs 10 residues. Between the trimmed V and J ends, which lost 6 bases and 5 bases, there was a span of 4 bases. CDR3 sequence reads: CASSSYGYTF. The CDR3 DNA is TGTGCCAGCAGCTCGTATGGCTACACCTTC.